These 32 T cell receptor beta chains were all obtained from the same sample, sequenced in a study of blood T cell repertoires in COVID-19. The table came from immunoSEQ multiplex PCR; TCRdb's copy has only in-frame clones and leaves some out. The data contain some 90,000 clones, around nine tenths of them singletons. Sequencing was done on a sample of peripheral blood. These receptors came from an elderly woman with acute or convalescent COVID-19.

The chain employs TRBV2 and TRBJ1-2; a possible D gene is TRBD1 (6 bases). Germline values: CDR1 SNHLY, CDR2 FYNNEI. Trimming took 4 bases from V and 6 from J, leaving 12 bases between them. The CDR3 length is 13 residues. The CDR3 DNA reads as TGTGCCAGCAGTGTTGCAGGGGCGGATGGCTACACCTTC. Translating gives CASSVAGADGYTF. Variable domain in full (rest from reference TRBV2 and TRBJ1-2): EPEVTQTPSHQVTQMGQEVILRCVPISNHLYFYWYRQILGQKVEFLVSFYNNEISEKSEIFDDQFSVERPDGSNFTLKIRSTKLEDSAMYFCASSVAGADGYTFGSGTRLTVV.

The chain links TRBV4-1 to TRBJ2-1; 10 bases map to TRBD2. Germline CDR1 is MGHRA and CDR2 is YSYEKL. Trimming at V came to 0 bases and at J to 2 bases, leaving 4 bases not matched to a gene. This CDR3 is 17 amino acids long. The CDR3 DNA sequence: TGCGCCAGCAGCCAAGACCCCAGCGGGGGGGCCTACAATGAGCAGTTCTTC. It yields the protein CASSQDPSGGAYNEQFF.

The rearrangement uses TRBV2 and TRBJ2-5; possibly TRBD1 for D (6 bases). The CDR3 length is 14 residues. V was trimmed by 4 bases and J by 3 bases, leaving 12 bases between them. CDR1 and CDR2 (germline): SNHLY, FYNNEI. The CDR3 sequence is CASSGVSGEETQYF. In nucleotides, the CDR3 is TGTGCCAGCAGTGGGGTGTCAGGGGAAGAGACCCAGTACTTC.

The chain couples TRBV24-1 to TRBJ2-1; 8 bases line up with TRBD2. V lost 3 bases and J lost 3; bases outside the gene matches: 12. The CDR3 has 18 residues. Germline CDR1 KGHDR, CDR2 SFDVKD. The CDR3 reads CATSDPGEGGGIYNEQFF. In nucleotides, the CDR3 is TGTGCCACCAGTGATCCTGGGGAGGGCGGGGGGATCTACAATGAGCAGTTCTTC.

As DNA, the CDR3 is TGTGCCAGCAGTTACGCCGACATGGCTTCCTACGAGCAGTACTTC. It yields the protein CASSYADMASYEQYF. The V and J genes are TRBV6-6 and TRBJ2-7; D remains ambiguous. The CDR3 length is 15 residues. CDR1 and CDR2 (germline): MNHNY, SVGAGI (reference sequence). V was trimmed by 2 bases and J by 1 base, leaving 12 bases between them.

This chain connects TRBV7-2 to TRBJ1-5; no reliable D call. V lost 2 bases to trimming and J lost 1 base, with 12 bases between them. CDR1 and CDR2 from the germline V gene are SGHTA and FQGNSA. The CDR3 spans 16 residues. CDR3 bases: TGTGCCAGCAGCTTATTTTGGGGAGGGAGCAATCAGCCCCAGCATTTT. Protein product: CASSLFWGGSNQPQHF.

This chain uses TRBV11-3 with TRBJ2-1; D gene unclear. CDR3 length: 15 amino acids. In germline, CDR1 is SGHNT, CDR2 YENEEA. Trimming stripped 8 bases from V and 4 bases from J, with 18 bases between. CDR3 DNA: TGTGCCAGCTGTTTCGCGGCGGATATGTACAATGAGCAGTTCTTC. This gives the protein CASCFAADMYNEQFF. The entire variable domain, with the rest obtained from reference TRBV11-3 and TRBJ2-1, is as follows: EAGVVQSPRYKIIEKKQPVAFWCNPISGHNTLYWYLQNLGQGPELLIRYENEEAVDDSQLPKDRFSAERLKGVDSTLKIQPAELGDSAVYLCASCFAADMYNEQFFGPGTRLTVL.

The V and J genes are TRBV5-1 and TRBJ2-2; 7 bases are shared with TRBD1. The CDR3 is 15 residues long. Germline CDR1 reads SGHRS; CDR2 reads YFSETQ. Germline trimming cut 0 bases from V and 7 bases from J; bases unmatched to any gene: 6. The CDR3 coding sequence is TGCGCCAGCAGCTTGGGGGGGACAGCGGACGGGGAGCTGTTTTTT. Protein: CASSLGGTADGELFF.

This chain joins TRBV5-6 and TRBJ2-5; 16 positions agree with TRBD2. This CDR3 comprises 17 residues. CDR1 and CDR2 from the germline V gene are SGHDT and YYEEEE. Trimming took 4 bases from V and 5 from J; bases not matched to a gene: 8. The CDR3 nucleotides are TGTGCCAGCAGCCAGGGACTAGCGGGGGGGCCGGCTGAGACCCAGTACTTC. Encoded protein: CASSQGLAGGPAETQYF.

The chain employs TRBV9 and TRBJ2-1; 9 nucleotides match TRBD2. The germline CDR1 and CDR2 sequences are SGDLS and YYNGEE. V lost 4 bases and J lost 6; bases outside the gene matches: 14. The CDR3 extends over 17 amino acids. CDR3 protein: CASSPRSSLAGINEQFF. The CDR3 DNA is TGTGCCAGCAGCCCCCGGTCCTCTCTAGCGGGGATCAATGAGCAGTTCTTC.

The chain uses TRBV7-6 and TRBJ2-7; 12 nucleotides match TRBD1. Looked up from germline, CDR1 is SGHVS and CDR2 is FNYEAQ. The CDR3 extends over 16 amino acids. V lost 1 base to trimming and J lost 7 bases; unmatched junction nucleotides: 8. The CDR3 bases are TGTGCCAGCAGCTTAGGGGAGGGGACAGGGGGCGCGGAGCAGTACTTC. This translates into CASSLGEGTGGAEQYF.

The chain links TRBV6-5 to TRBJ1-5; a possible D gene is TRBD1 (6 bases). This CDR3 is 13 amino acids long. V lost 5 bases and J 7 bases, leaving 12 bases between the germline ends. Germline V gives CDR1 MNHEY, CDR2 SVGAGI. The chain's CDR3 is CASSRQAKQPQHF. The CDR3 coding sequence is TGTGCCAGCAGTCGACAGGCTAAACAGCCCCAGCATTTT.

The chain recombines TRBV6-5 with TRBJ1-5; 8 bases align to TRBD1. CDR3 size: 15 residues. V lost 6 bases to trimming and J lost 2 bases; unmatched junction nucleotides: 6. Germline CDR1 MNHEY, CDR2 SVGAGI. This CDR3 is CASSNDRGGNQPQHF. The CDR3 bases are TGTGCCAGCAGCAACGACAGGGGCGGCAATCAGCCCCAGCATTTT.

The J gene is TRBJ1-2, the V gene TRBV9; 7 nucleotides match TRBD1. This CDR3 contains 15 residues. Trimming cost V 4 bases and J 5 bases; bases outside gene matches: 11. Germline V CDR1 and CDR2: SGDLS, YYNGEE. CDR3 amino acids: CASSTGDRNLYGYTF. The CDR3 bases are TGTGCCAGCAGCACCGGGGACAGAAACTTATATGGCTACACCTTC.

This chain links TRBV5-1 with TRBJ2-5, with D possibly TRBD1 on 6 matching bases. This CDR3 spans 16 amino acids. V was shortened by 0 bases and J by 5 bases, with 17 bases between the two germline ends. In germline, CDR1 is SGHRS, CDR2 YFSETQ. The DNA of the CDR3 is TGCGCCAGCAGCTTGGCTCCACAGGGCCCTCAGGAGACCCAGTACTTC. Translated, it gives CASSLAPQGPQETQYF.

This chain connects TRBV4-1 to TRBJ1-2; D remains unclear. Trimming cost V 1 base and J 4 bases, with 13 bases left between them. CDR1 MGHRA and CDR2 YSYEKL come from the germline V gene. This CDR3 region has 15 residues. In DNA form, the CDR3 reads TGCGCCAGCAGCCAAGGTGGAGCCGGAGTCTATGGCTACACCTTC. Translating it yields CASSQGGAGVYGYTF.

The chain couples TRBV27 to TRBJ2-7; TRBD1 aligns across 8 bases. Germline V gene lookup returns CDR1 MNHEY and CDR2 SMNVEV (reference sequence). This CDR3 spans 18 amino acids. The trim removed 3 bases at V and 0 bases at J, leaving 13 bases unmatched. In DNA, the CDR3 is TGTGCCAGCAGTTTCACTCGGACAGGGTTAAGATACTCCTACGAGCAGTACTTC. Translating gives CASSFTRTGLRYSYEQYF.

The J gene is TRBJ2-7, the V gene TRBV28; D is possibly TRBD2 (5 bases). Looked up from germline, CDR1 is MDHEN and CDR2 is SYDVKM. The CDR3 runs to 16 residues. V was cut by 2 bases and J by 0 bases, with 14 bases left in between. The CDR3 region is CASSLDPSGSSYEQYF. CDR3 DNA sequence: TGTGCCAGCAGTTTAGATCCCTCGGGAAGCTCCTACGAGCAGTACTTC.

DNA for the CDR3: TGTGCCAGCAGCCCAGTTGGCGGTAGCGGGGAGGATACGCAGTATTTT. Translating gives CASSPVGGSGEDTQYF. The chain combines TRBV7-2 with TRBJ2-3, with 8 bases fitting TRBD2. CDR1 is SGHTA, CDR2 FQGNSA, per germline. The CDR3 is made up of 16 amino acids. J was trimmed by 6 bases and V by 5 bases; bases with no gene match: 13.

CDR3 region: CASSFGPGTGELFF. DNA of the CDR3: TGTGCCAGCAGCTTTGGCCCCGGGACAGGGGAGCTGTTTTTT. The chain carries TRBV7-9 and TRBJ2-2; TRBD1 might be the D (6 bases). The CDR3 is made up of 14 amino acids. The germline V gene encodes CDR1 SEHNR and CDR2 FQNEAQ (reference sequence). Trimming took 3 bases from V and 8 from J, leaving 13 bases between them. The variable domain in full, completed from reference TRBV7-9 and TRBJ2-2, reads DTGVSQNPRHKITKRGQNVTFRCDPISEHNRLYWYRQTLGQGPEFLTYFQNEAQLEKSRLLSDRFSAERPKGSFSTLEIQRTEQGDSAMYLCASSFGPGTGELFFGEGSRLTVL.

V usage is TRBV11-3 and J usage is TRBJ2-1; no reliable D call. Trimming pared 5 bases from V and 1 base from J, leaving 9 bases between. Germline V CDR1 and CDR2: SGHNT, YENEEA. The CDR3 totals 14 residues. The CDR3 bases are TGTGCCAGCAGCCTCAGTTTATCCTACAATGAGCAGTTCTTC. The encoded protein is CASSLSLSYNEQFF.

The chain links TRBV2 to TRBJ1-2; D is perhaps TRBD1 (5 bases). The CDR3 has 14 amino acids. Germline V gene sequence: CDR1 SNHLY, CDR2 FYNNEI. Trimming left V 10 bases short and J 4 bases short, with 19 bases between. The CDR3 here is CANSLQGPSYGYTF. The CDR3 nucleotides are TGTGCCAACTCACTTCAGGGTCCGTCCTATGGCTACACCTTC.

The chain employs TRBV19 and TRBJ1-1; tentatively, D is TRBD1 (6 bases). V lost 5 bases to trimming and J lost 4 bases, with 17 bases between them. The CDR3 covers 15 residues. Looked up from germline, CDR1 is LNHDA and CDR2 is SQIVND (reference sequence). The CDR3 loop reads CASSHPAGAVTEAFF. The DNA of the CDR3 is TGTGCCAGTAGTCACCCGGCGGGGGCGGTCACTGAAGCTTTCTTT.

This rearrangement joins TRBV11-2 to TRBJ2-7, with a possible D match to TRBD2 (5 bases). CDR1 and CDR2 (germline): SGHAT, FQNNGV. Trimming cost V 0 bases and J 3 bases, with 12 bases left between them. The CDR3 extends over 15 amino acids. The CDR3 here is CASSLENYRGYEQYF. CDR3 in DNA: TGTGCCAGCAGCTTAGAAAATTACCGGGGCTACGAGCAGTACTTC.

This clone was counted only a few times. The chain has TRBV6-4 and TRBJ2-7, with a tentative D call TRBD1 (6 bases). The V end was cut by 7 bases, the J end by 6 bases, with 13 bases between. Per the germline V gene, CDR1 is MRHNA and CDR2 is SNTAGT. The CDR3 length is 12 residues. The CDR3 nucleotides read TGTGCCAGCACCTCTTTGGGGGCCGAGCAGTACTTC. Translation: CASTSLGAEQYF.

In its sample, this clone was seen a few times. The rearrangement uses TRBV19 and TRBJ1-2, with a weak D call TRBD1 (5 bases). The CDR3 length is 13 residues. Germline CDR1 reads LNHDA; CDR2 reads SQIVND (reference sequence). V lost 9 bases and J 1 base, leaving 12 bases between the germline ends. CDR3 loop: CASRVTGNYGYTF. CDR3 in DNA: TGTGCCAGCAGGGTCACGGGTAACTATGGCTACACCTTC.

The V call is TRBV28, the J call TRBJ1-1; D gene ambiguous. Germline V CDR1 and CDR2: MDHEN, SYDVKM. The CDR3 length is 16 residues. Between the trimmed V and J ends, which lost 5 bases and 0 bases, there was a span of 16 bases. The CDR3 DNA is TGTGCCAGCAGTCCACCCGGGATCCGGCTGAACACTGAAGCTTTCTTT. It is translated as CASSPPGIRLNTEAFF.

The rearrangement links TRBV6-5 to TRBJ1-3, with TRBD1 identical over 7 bases. Losses at the gene ends were 6 bases for V and 0 bases for J; bases not matched to a gene: 5. This CDR3 has 15 residues. Per germline, CDR1 MNHEY and CDR2 SVGAGI. CDR3 bases: TGTGCCAGCAGGCTGGGGACAGACTCTGGAAACACCATATATTTT. Translating gives CASRLGTDSGNTIYF.

The chain couples TRBV28 to TRBJ1-4; D is undetermined. The ends were cut back, 3 bases at V and 0 bases at J, with 23 bases in the middle. Germline CDR1 is MDHEN and CDR2 is SYDVKM. The CDR3 has 20 amino acids. As DNA, the CDR3 is TGTGCCAGCAGTTTCGTGTTGCAGTGGGCAGGCGATGCAACTAATGAAAAACTGTTTTTT. This encodes CASSFVLQWAGDATNEKLFF.

On this clone itself: Germline and junction disagree at one end, which may indicate a read error. V is TRBV19 and J is TRBJ2-4; 9 positions match TRBD1. CDR1 and CDR2 (germline): LNHDA, SQIVND (reference sequence). The CDR3 extends over 18 amino acids. The CDR3 sequence is CASSRTRTGGDAKNIQYF. The CDR3 DNA follows: TGTGCCAGTAGTCGGACGCGTACAGGGGGCGACGCCAAAAACATTCAGTACTTT.

V is TRBV18 and J is TRBJ2-1; 8 bases fit TRBD1. This CDR3 is 15 amino acids long. The V gene's germline CDR1 is KGHSH and CDR2 LQKENI. J lost 8 bases, V lost 3 bases, and 9 bases had no gene match. CDR3 nucleotide sequence: TGTGCCAGCTCACCCCGGGACAGGATAGCCGATGAGCAGTTCTTC. Translation: CASSPRDRIADEQFF.

The chain uses TRBV5-4 and TRBJ1-6; D is possibly TRBD1 (5 bases). From germline, CDR1 is SGHNT and CDR2 YYREEE (reference sequence). CDR3 length: 13 amino acids. V lost 5 bases and J lost 9, with 12 bases in between. CDR3 in DNA: TGTGCCAGCAGTCAGGGAAAGGGTTCACCCCTCCACTTT. Protein product: CASSQGKGSPLHF. The full variable domain, its missing parts supplied by reference TRBV5-4 and TRBJ1-6, is ETGVTQSPTHLIKTRGQQVTLRCSSQSGHNTVSWYQQALGQGPQFIFQYYREEENGRGNFPPRFSGLQFPNYSSELNVNALELDDSALYLCASSQGKGSPLHFGNGTRLTVT.